This record covers a single TCR beta chain. Its antigen is unknown. A marrow graft followed busulfan-fludarabine conditioning, with cyclophosphamide on days +3 and +4. CDR3 length: 14 amino acids. Germline-derived CDR1 and CDR2 are SGHVS and FQNEAQ. The junction had 2 bases not matched to a gene; V was cut back by 4 bases and J by 2 bases. The data belong to a study of T cells after posttransplantation cyclophosphamide. Broader study findings: Blood and skin or GI T cell repertoires showed limited TRB overlap. Recipient CMV seropositivity and CMV reactivation strongly tracked TRB clonality. Donor CD8+ memory clones often dominated recipient blood repertoires at later times.

Method: immunoSEQ multiplex PCR; TCRdb's copy keeps in-frame clones and lacks some. The sample contains 23,000 or so clones, 86% of which appear only once. This specimen was PBMCs, taken after allogeneic stem cell transplant with posttransplant cyclophosphamide. The sequence came from a female patient between 30 and 45 years old who received an allogeneic stem cell transplant from an unrelated donor, was CMV-positive, and had no GVHD. Some T cells may have come from the graft donor. The chain recombines TRBV7-8 with TRBJ2-7; 10 positions agree with TRBD1. The CDR3 reads CASSSGTGAYEQYF. The CDR3 DNA sequence: TGTGCCAGCAGCTCCGGGACAGGGGCCTACGAGCAGTACTTC.